What follows are 3 T cell receptor beta chains derived from one specimen sequenced in a study of shared clonotypes between healthy human individuals. Here immunoSEQ multiplex PCR was the method, and the copy in TCRdb shows in-frame clones only, minus some. The repertoire holds hundreds of thousands of clones, with about 80% as singletons. What was sequenced was PBMCs. These receptors came from a woman in her 40s in good health. Some clones in this sample may be carry-over from other donors' samples.

This clone was detected ten times or more. This sequence joins TRBV7-2 and TRBJ2-2; 8 nucleotides agree with TRBD2. This CDR3 comprises 15 residues. From germline, CDR1 is SGHTA and CDR2 FQGNSA. The J segment lost 4 bases and the V segment lost 5 bases, leaving 6 bases of the junction unmatched. In DNA form, the CDR3 reads TGTGCCAGCAGCACCAGGCTAGCGGGCACCGGGGAGCTGTTTTTT. Translating gives CASSTRLAGTGELFF. The full variable domain, completed using reference TRBV7-2 and TRBJ2-2, is GAGVSQSPSNKVTEKGKDVELRCDPISGHTALYWYRQSLGQGLEFLIYFQGNSAPDKSGLPSDRFSAERTGGSVSTLTIQRTQQEDSAVYLCASSTRLAGTGELFFGEGSRLTVL.

This clone has only one observation. V and J are TRBV27 and TRBJ2-2; D is uncertain. The germline V and J ends were trimmed by 5 bases and 4 bases, with 8 bases remaining between them. CDR1 MNHEY and CDR2 SMNVEV come from the germline V gene (reference sequence). The CDR3 totals 13 residues. The CDR3 coding sequence is TGTGCCAGCAGTGATATCCTCACCGGGGAGCTGTTTTTT. This encodes CASSDILTGELFF.

This chain links TRBV4-1 with TRBJ2-7, with D perhaps matching TRBD2 (6 bases). The CDR3 contains 14 residues. Trimming stripped 4 bases from V and 2 bases from J, with 12 bases between. Germline lookup yields CDR1 MGHRA and CDR2 YSYEKL. The CDR3 loop reads CASSPGLGPYEQYF. As DNA, the CDR3 is TGCGCCAGCAGCCCGGGACTGGGCCCCTACGAGCAGTACTTC.